The T cell receptor beta chain described here comes from a study of CD8 T cells in ankylosing spondylitis. Whole-study results and caveats: Matched ankylosing spondylitis synovial fluid reportedly contained a significantly enriched population of disease-linked clones. Ankylosing spondylitis blood appeared to carry a characteristic TCR beta motif of roughly 8 highly homologous variants.

Trimming removed 2 bases from V and 0 bases from J, with 8 bases in between. Germline CDR1 reads SGHRS; CDR2 reads YFSETQ. This CDR3 comprises 14 residues. 5'-RACE, quantitative and with molecular barcodes, yielded the TCR beta libraries. In TCRdb, the 5' RACE reads were re-called with MiXCR into one record per CDR3 protein. Altogether approximately 340,000 distinct CDR3 sequences are present, approximately 15% being singletons, with the ten largest covering 0.9% to 1.2%. The sample holds many counts of this clonotype. No antigen is known for it. The source material was blood, either unsorted or a sorted T cell fraction (not recorded which). This chain joins TRBV5-1 and TRBJ1-1, with D hard to call. This TCR was recovered from a male donor with ankylosing spondylitis or in good health (not recorded which). CDR3 nucleotide sequence: TGCGCCAGCAGCTTAGGACTTATGAACACTGAAGCTTTCTTT. This gives the protein CASSLGLMNTEAFF. The full variable domain, with the rest looked up from reference TRBV5-1 and TRBJ1-1, is KAGVTQTPRYLIKTRGQQVTLSCSPISGHRSVSWYQQTPGQGLQFLFEYFSETQRNKGNFPGRFSGRQFSNSRSEMNVSTLELGDSALYLCASSLGLMNTEAFFGQGTRLTVV.